This paragraph reports one T cell receptor beta chain. The target antigen is unknown. Roughly 10^5 TCR templates underwent assay in each sample. Clones were read by immunoSEQ multiplex PCR, and TCRdb kept only the in-frame ones, dropping some. This sample has about 120,000 clones, with roughly 93% found just once. The record originates from a study of siplizumab effects on memory and regulatory T cells. From germline, CDR1 is MNHNS and CDR2 SASEGT. The ends lost 7 bases at V and 8 bases at J; junction bases unmatched: 10. The CDR3 spans 14 residues. Study-wide points: The apparent diversity of naive T cells exceeded that of memory cells, and naive T cells seemed to make a major contribution to the alloresponse. Unstimulated subsets were the mapping target of only a minor fraction of alloreactive clones. Mappable alloreactive CD4+ clones were on average approximately 72% Treg-derived with siplizumab, approximately 30% in controls.

The receptor was isolated from a human donor in good health. The gene calls are TRBV6-1 and TRBJ2-1, with TRBD1 matching 8 bases. Input material: non-Treg CD4+ T cells sorted from blood. The CDR3 is CASKDRAGYYEQFF. The CDR3 nucleotides are TGTGCCAGCAAGGACAGGGCCGGTTACTATGAGCAGTTCTTC.